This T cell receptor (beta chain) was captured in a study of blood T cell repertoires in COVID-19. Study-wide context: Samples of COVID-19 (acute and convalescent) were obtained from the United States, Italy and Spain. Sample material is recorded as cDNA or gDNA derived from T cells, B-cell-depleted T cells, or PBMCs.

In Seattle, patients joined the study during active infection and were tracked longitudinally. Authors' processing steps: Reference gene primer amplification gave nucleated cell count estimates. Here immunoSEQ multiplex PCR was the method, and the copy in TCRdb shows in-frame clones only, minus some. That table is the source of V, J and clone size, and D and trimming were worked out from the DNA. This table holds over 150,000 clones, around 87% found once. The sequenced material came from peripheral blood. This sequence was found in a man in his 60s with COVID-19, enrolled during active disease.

As DNA, the CDR3 is TGTGCCAGCAGCGTAGAAGGTCAGGGGAACTACGAGCAGTACTTC. Encoded protein: CASSVEGQGNYEQYF. The rearrangement links TRBV9 to TRBJ2-7; D is perhaps TRBD1 (6 bases). The V and J ends lost 0 bases and 3 bases respectively, with 13 bases between them. The CDR3 extends over 15 amino acids. Looked up from germline, CDR1 is SGDLS and CDR2 is YYNGEE.